The sequence of this TCR beta chain was determined in a study of shared clonotypes between healthy human individuals. Study results and limitations: With a handful of donors compared, around 5% of naive CD4 clonotypes were shared. It was the non-shared clonotypes that had lower generation probabilities than clonotypes shared by all four donors.

Germline CDR1 reads MNHNS; CDR2 reads SASEGT. The CDR3 runs 16 residues. J was trimmed by 6 bases and V by 2 bases; bases with no gene match: 7. Each cell subset's genomic DNA was divided evenly among several immunoSEQ plates. The method was immunoSEQ multiplex PCR; TCRdb's version includes in-frame clones alone and lacks a portion of them. The sample records about 2.4 million clones, around 94% being singletons. Details on this clone: Its antigen is unidentified.

The gene calls are TRBV6-1 and TRBJ2-1; 10 bases map to TRBD1. Sequencing used naive CD4+ T cells sorted from blood. Documented subset: CD45RA+ positively selected. This clonotype originated in a man aged 18 to 30 in good health. The CDR3 spells CASSETPGQGLNEQFF. The CDR3 nucleotides are TGTGCCAGCAGTGAAACCCCGGGACAGGGGCTCAATGAGCAGTTCTTC.